These 21 T cell receptor beta chains share one sample of origin, sequenced in a study of radiotherapy plus CTLA-4 blockade in lung cancer (dated 2018 in TCRdb). The method was the immunoSEQ multiplex PCR assay. Held by TCRdb, this immuneACCESS table contains in-frame sequences only and omits some clones. Under half of the omission traces to an unresolved V gene where checked; the cause of the rest is unknown. This sample is represented by about 87,000 clones; 70% to 90% of them were singletons. The biggest ten clones account for around 15% of the sample. The input for sequencing was peripheral blood, taken from a patient treated with radiotherapy plus ipilimumab. These receptor sequences come from a human donor with non-small cell lung cancer that progressed on radiotherapy plus ipilimumab.

The rearrangement links TRBV4-3 to TRBJ2-2; 11 nucleotides line up with TRBD1. Trimming took 1 base from V and 4 from J; bases not matched to a gene: 2. In germline, CDR1 is LGHNA, CDR2 YSLEER. The CDR3 is 16 amino acids. The CDR3: CASSQAGTGGTGELFF. Written as DNA, the CDR3 is TGCGCCAGCAGCCAAGCTGGGACAGGGGGCACCGGGGAGCTGTTTTTT.

V is TRBV6-6 and J is TRBJ1-5, with D unclear. Germline values: CDR1 MNHNY, CDR2 SVGAGI (reference sequence). The CDR3 consists of 13 residues. V dropped 0 bases and J dropped 3 bases, with 3 bases sitting between them. CDR3 loop: CASSYSYNQPQHF. CDR3 nucleotide sequence: TGTGCCAGCAGTTACTCCTACAATCAGCCCCAGCATTTT.

This chain joins TRBV9 and TRBJ1-2; D gene uncertain. There are 12 residues in the CDR3. Trimming pared 0 bases from V and 4 bases from J, leaving 4 bases between. Germline V CDR1 and CDR2: SGDLS, YYNGEE. In DNA, the CDR3 is TGTGCCAGCAGCGTAGGGTCCTATGGCTACACCTTC. Amino acid sequence: CASSVGSYGYTF.

This chain connects TRBV27 to TRBJ1-6; D is undetermined. Trimming took 8 bases from V and 5 from J, leaving 10 bases between them. The V gene's germline CDR1 is MNHEY and CDR2 SMNVEV (reference sequence). The length of the CDR3 is 13 residues. The CDR3 DNA reads TGTGCCAGCGGGGAGGGAAATAATTCACCCCTCCACTTT. Encoded protein: CASGEGNNSPLHF.

This chain connects TRBV5-1 to TRBJ2-1; no clear D gene. V was trimmed by 3 bases and J by 5 bases, leaving 12 bases between them. The CDR3 is 14 residues long. Germline CDR1 SGHRS, CDR2 YFSETQ. The CDR3 spells CASSSPPENNEQFF. CDR3 bases: TGCGCCAGCAGCTCCCCTCCTGAAAACAATGAGCAGTTCTTC. The full variable domain, its missing parts supplied by reference TRBV5-1 and TRBJ2-1, is KAGVTQTPRYLIKTRGQQVTLSCSPISGHRSVSWYQQTPGQGLQFLFEYFSETQRNKGNFPGRFSGRQFSNSRSEMNVSTLELGDSALYLCASSSPPENNEQFFGPGTRLTVL.

This chain connects TRBV27 to TRBJ1-6, with 9 positions matching TRBD1. Germline CDR1 is MNHEY and CDR2 is SMNVEV (reference sequence). The CDR3 covers 14 residues. The V segment lost 5 bases and the J segment 9 bases; nucleotides outside the gene matches: 5. CDR3 DNA: TGTGCCAGCAGTCCCGGGGACAGGGTTTCACCCCTCCACTTT. Its protein product is CASSPGDRVSPLHF.

The rearrangement joins TRBV7-6 to TRBJ2-3, with 12 bases lining up with TRBD2. The germline V gene encodes CDR1 SGHVS and CDR2 FNYEAQ. The CDR3 covers 15 residues. V shed 3 bases, J shed 4 bases, and the junction held 2 bases outside the gene matches. The CDR3 DNA reads TGTGCCAGCAGCTTGACTAGCGGGAGCCCAGATACGCAGTATTTT. Amino acid sequence: CASSLTSGSPDTQYF. The full variable domain, rest sourced from reference TRBV7-6 and TRBJ2-3, is GAGVSQSPRYKVTKRGQDVALRCDPISGHVSLYWYRQALGQGPEFLTYFNYEAQQDKSGLPNDRFSAERPEGSISTLTIQRTEQRDSAMYRCASSLTSGSPDTQYFGPGTRLTVL.

The chain couples TRBV4-1 to TRBJ1-2; D uncertain. Germline assignment: CDR1 MGHRA and CDR2 YSYEKL. Trimming took off 0 bases at V and 5 bases at J, with 13 bases between the two ends. This CDR3 comprises 15 residues. CDR3 protein: CASSQDPAGGYGYTF. In DNA form, the CDR3 reads TGCGCCAGCAGCCAAGATCCGGCAGGAGGATATGGCTACACCTTC.

The chain combines TRBV27 with TRBJ1-5; perhaps TRBD1 as D (5 bases). The germline V and J ends were trimmed by 3 bases and 4 bases, with 13 bases remaining between them. The CDR3 loop spans 15 amino acids. Germline CDR1 is MNHEY and CDR2 is SMNVEV (reference sequence). The CDR3 region is CASSFMQGGNQPQHF. CDR3 sequence (DNA): TGTGCCAGCAGTTTTATGCAGGGAGGGAATCAGCCCCAGCATTTT.

The V gene is TRBV27, the J gene TRBJ2-7, with D possibly TRBD2 on 5 matching bases. The CDR3 runs to 14 residues. Germline assignment: CDR1 MNHEY and CDR2 SMNVEV (reference sequence). Trimming cost V 3 bases and J 7 bases, with 16 bases left between them. DNA of the CDR3: TGTGCCAGCAGTTTCGCGGACGGACTTGGGGAGCAGTACTTC. Amino acids: CASSFADGLGEQYF.

The table lists this clone with a few counts. The rearrangement uses TRBV19 and TRBJ1-4, with D possibly matching TRBD1 (5 bases). Germline loops: CDR1 LNHDA, CDR2 SQIVND (reference sequence). This CDR3 region has 14 residues. The V end was cut by 5 bases, the J end by 7 bases, with 14 bases between. The CDR3 loop is CASSRPGSGEKLFF. The CDR3 nucleotides read TGTGCCAGTAGTCGGCCAGGGTCAGGTGAAAAACTGTTTTTT.

V usage is TRBV7-8 and J usage is TRBJ2-2; D not resolved. CDR1 and CDR2 (germline): SGHVS, FQNEAQ. The CDR3 spans 14 residues. Trimming pared 2 bases from V and 4 bases from J, leaving 8 bases between. CDR3 nucleotides: TGTGCCAGCAGCTTACGGCGGACCACCGGGGAGCTGTTTTTT. Amino acids: CASSLRRTTGELFF.

The chain couples TRBV27 to TRBJ2-7; D is unclear. The CDR3 sequence is 12 residues long. Germline assignment: CDR1 MNHEY and CDR2 SMNVEV (reference sequence). Trimming took 8 bases from V and 0 from J, leaving 8 bases between them. The CDR3 sequence: CASGQSSYEQYF. The DNA of the CDR3 is TGTGCCAGCGGCCAGAGCTCCTACGAGCAGTACTTC.

The chain has TRBV19 and TRBJ1-6; the D gene is possibly TRBD1 (5 bases). Deletions cut 7 bases from V and 10 bases from J, with 17 bases between. This CDR3 is 14 amino acids long. CDR1 and CDR2 (germline): LNHDA, SQIVND (reference sequence). CDR3 sequence: CASMRDSYGSPLHF. In DNA, the CDR3 is TGTGCCAGTATGAGAGACAGTTACGGATCACCCCTCCACTTT.

The rearrangement uses TRBV2 and TRBJ2-3; D gene unclear. V dropped 4 bases and J dropped 2 bases, with 4 bases sitting between them. This CDR3 spans 12 amino acids. CDR1 and CDR2 from the germline V gene are SNHLY and FYNNEI. The CDR3 protein is CASSGDTDTQYF. CDR3 sequence (DNA): TGTGCCAGCAGTGGGGACACAGATACGCAGTATTTT.

The chain recombines TRBV7-2 with TRBJ1-4, with D unresolved. V was trimmed by 5 bases and J by 8 bases, leaving 21 bases between them. The CDR3 is 16 residues long. Per the germline V gene, CDR1 is SGHTA and CDR2 is FQGNSA. The CDR3, as DNA: TGTGCCAGCAGCGAGGGATATCGTCGGATAAGCGAAAAACTGTTTTTT. Translated, it gives CASSEGYRRISEKLFF.

This clone was seen more than once but under ten times. The J gene is TRBJ1-2, the V gene TRBV28; D is ambiguous. This CDR3 comprises 12 residues. The V end lost 5 bases, the J end lost 8 bases, and 12 bases lay between the germline ends. Germline lookup yields CDR1 MDHEN and CDR2 SYDVKM. CDR3 protein: CASSPTGRGYTF. In DNA form, the CDR3 reads TGTGCCAGCAGTCCCACCGGCCGCGGCTACACCTTC.

The CDR3 reads CASSQSNTGELFF. The CDR3 DNA is TGTGCCAGCAGCCAAAGTAACACCGGGGAGCTGTTTTTT. This sequence joins TRBV7-9 and TRBJ2-2; no reliable D call. V was clipped by 5 bases and J by 2 bases, with 6 bases between them. The CDR3 contains 13 residues. Germline V gene lookup returns CDR1 SEHNR and CDR2 FQNEAQ (reference sequence). Together with reference TRBV7-9 and TRBJ2-2, the CDR3 gives the full variable domain: DTGVSQNPRHKITKRGQNVTFRCDPISEHNRLYWYRQTLGQGPEFLTYFQNEAQLEKSRLLSDRFSAERPKGSFSTLEIQRTEQGDSAMYLCASSQSNTGELFFGEGSRLTVL.

The chain links TRBV5-6 to TRBJ1-6; 7 bases line up with TRBD1. The V and J ends lost 5 bases and 10 bases, in that order; junction bases with no gene match: 12. The germline CDR1 and CDR2 sequences are SGHDT and YYEEEE. The CDR3 has 15 residues. CDR3 sequence: CASSFEPGQKSPLHF. CDR3 DNA sequence: TGTGCCAGCAGTTTTGAACCGGGACAGAAGTCACCCCTCCACTTT. Full variable domain (missing parts from reference TRBV5-6 and TRBJ1-6): DAGVTQSPTHLIKTRGQQVTLRCSPKSGHDTVSWYQQALGQGPQFIFQYYEEEERQRGNFPDRFSGHQFPNYSSELNVNALLLGDSALYLCASSFEPGQKSPLHFGNGTRLTVT.

The gene calls are TRBV21-1 and TRBJ1-2. TRBV21-1 is shown as a pseudogene. The CDR3 has 15 amino acids. CDR3 sequence: CASSKSAVFVYGYTF. The CDR3 nucleotides are TGTGCCAGCAGCAAGTCGGCGGTCTTTGTCTATGGCTACACCTTC.

The CDR3 nucleotides are TGTGCCAGCAGCCCAAACAGGGGTTCCTATAATTCACCCCTCCACTTT. Its translation: CASSPNRGSYNSPLHF. The chain carries TRBV28 and TRBJ1-6, with 7 bases fitting TRBD1. The CDR3 has 16 amino acids. V lost 6 bases and J lost 1; bases outside the gene matches: 6. Looked up from germline, CDR1 is MDHEN and CDR2 is SYDVKM.